This is a list of T cell receptor beta chains from one sample in a study of cytomegalovirus exposure and HLA in healthy donors. TCRdb's copy holds only in-frame clones and misses some; the assay was immunoSEQ multiplex PCR. The data show around 67,000 clones, approximately 90% seen once. The sequencing input was PBMCs. These receptors were obtained from a woman in her twenties or thirties in good health and CMV-seropositive. The CDR3 runs from the conserved cysteine through the conserved F or W. D genes are given only for firm matches. Clone size is stated in some rows and not others, as once, few, many or a class when expanded.

j_gene: TRBJ2-1; d_gene: -; abundance: -; v_gene: TRBV7-2; CDR3aa: CASSLSGQRNNEQFF; CDR3nt: TGTGCCAGCAGCTTAAGTGGGCAGCGGAACAATGAGCAGTTCTTC
j_gene: TRBJ2-7; d_gene: TRBD1; abundance: few; v_gene: TRBV6-5; CDR3aa: CASSSIQGAYEQYF; CDR3nt: TGTGCCAGCAGTTCCATACAGGGGGCCTACGAGCAGTACTTC
j_gene: TRBJ2-1; d_gene: -; abundance: -; v_gene: TRBV7-9; CDR3aa: CASSFTTENEQFF; CDR3nt: TGTGCCAGCAGCTTCACGACAGAAAATGAGCAGTTCTTC
j_gene: TRBJ2-7; d_gene: -; abundance: -; v_gene: TRBV28; CDR3aa: CASSYNYEQYF; CDR3nt: TGTGCCAGCAGTTACAACTACGAGCAGTACTTC
j_gene: TRBJ2-7; d_gene: TRBD2; abundance: -; v_gene: TRBV6-1; CDR3aa: CASSEARGLSYEQYF; CDR3nt: TGTGCCAGCAGTGAAGCGCGGGGACTATCCTACGAGCAGTACTTC
j_gene: TRBJ1-1; d_gene: -; abundance: -; v_gene: TRBV27; CDR3aa: CASTVPGANTEAFF; CDR3nt: TGTGCCAGCACCGTGCCAGGGGCGAACACTGAAGCTTTCTTT
j_gene: TRBJ1-4; d_gene: TRBD1; abundance: -; v_gene: TRBV7-9; CDR3aa: CASSSGTGGLTNEKLFF; CDR3nt: TGTGCCAGCAGCTCAGGGACAGGGGGTTTGACTAATGAAAAACTGTTTTTT
j_gene: TRBJ1-2; d_gene: TRBD1; abundance: -; v_gene: TRBV5-5; CDR3aa: CASSLRQGSGYGYTF; CDR3nt: TGTGCCAGCAGCTTGCGACAGGGGAGCGGCTATGGCTACACCTTC
j_gene: TRBJ1-2; d_gene: TRBD1; abundance: -; v_gene: TRBV28; CDR3aa: CASSPWTGATNYGYTF; CDR3nt: TGTGCCAGCAGTCCCTGGACAGGGGCGACTAACTATGGCTACACCTTC
j_gene: TRBJ1-1; d_gene: TRBD1; abundance: -; v_gene: TRBV6-4; CDR3aa: CASSDVDRDMNTEAFF; CDR3nt: TGTGCCAGCAGTGACGTGGACAGGGATATGAACACTGAAGCTTTCTTT
j_gene: TRBJ2-1; d_gene: -; abundance: -; v_gene: TRBV18; CDR3aa: CASSPQRGGEQFF; CDR3nt: TGTGCCAGCTCACCGCAACGGGGAGGTGAGCAGTTCTTC
j_gene: TRBJ2-3; d_gene: -; abundance: -; v_gene: TRBV27; CDR3aa: CASRERRHIDTQYF; CDR3nt: TGTGCCAGCAGGGAGCGTCGTCACATAGATACGCAGTATTTT
j_gene: TRBJ2-1; d_gene: -; abundance: -; v_gene: TRBV7-9; CDR3aa: CASSSKPSGGEQFF; CDR3nt: TGTGCCAGCAGCTCCAAGCCCTCCGGTGGTGAGCAGTTCTTC
j_gene: TRBJ1-5; d_gene: -; abundance: -; v_gene: TRBV9; CDR3aa: CASSVVAGLRGLEQPQHF; CDR3nt: TGTGCCAGCAGCGTAGTCGCCGGGCTCAGGGGTTTGGAACAGCCCCAGCATTTT
j_gene: TRBJ1-5; d_gene: TRBD1; abundance: once; v_gene: TRBV2; CDR3aa: CASSVGQSQPQHF; CDR3nt: TGTGCCAGCAGTGTGGGACAGTCTCAGCCCCAGCATTTT
j_gene: TRBJ2-1; d_gene: TRBD1; abundance: -; v_gene: TRBV7-2; CDR3aa: CASSLDSWDRQFF; CDR3nt: TGTGCCAGCAGCTTAGACTCCTGGGACAGACAGTTCTTC
j_gene: TRBJ2-7; d_gene: -; abundance: -; v_gene: TRBV7-8; CDR3aa: CASSSRSSYEQYF; CDR3nt: TGTGCCAGCAGCTCGAGAAGCTCCTACGAGCAGTACTTC
j_gene: TRBJ1-4; d_gene: TRBD1; abundance: -; v_gene: TRBV28; CDR3aa: CASSAGQGLRVNEKLFF; CDR3nt: TGTGCCAGCAGCGCGGGACAGGGGTTACGGGTTAATGAAAAACTGTTTTTT
j_gene: TRBJ1-1; d_gene: TRBD1; abundance: -; v_gene: TRBV27; CDR3aa: CASSPGQGSEAFF; CDR3nt: TGTGCCAGCAGCCCGGGACAGGGATCTGAAGCTTTCTTT
j_gene: TRBJ1-2; d_gene: -; abundance: once; v_gene: TRBV2; CDR3aa: CASNTQGRGFYGYTF; CDR3nt: TGTGCCAGCAACACACAGGGCCGCGGGTTTTATGGCTACACCTTC
j_gene: TRBJ1-1; d_gene: -; abundance: -; v_gene: TRBV6-1; CDR3aa: CASSGQQNTEAFF; CDR3nt: TGTGCCAGCAGTGGACAACAGAACACTGAAGCTTTCTTT
j_gene: TRBJ1-3; d_gene: -; abundance: -; v_gene: TRBV9; CDR3aa: CASSVNQISGNTIYF; CDR3nt: TGTGCCAGCAGCGTAAACCAGATTTCTGGAAACACCATATATTTT
j_gene: TRBJ1-1; d_gene: -; abundance: -; v_gene: TRBV27; CDR3aa: CASSLSRVSEAFF; CDR3nt: TGTGCCAGCAGTTTATCCCGGGTCTCTGAAGCTTTCTTT
j_gene: TRBJ1-4; d_gene: -; abundance: -; v_gene: TRBV7-8; CDR3aa: CASSRLPIGPLNEKLFF; CDR3nt: TGTGCCAGCAGCCGACTTCCTATTGGCCCGTTAAATGAAAAACTGTTTTTT
j_gene: TRBJ2-1; d_gene: -; abundance: -; v_gene: TRBV27; CDR3aa: CASKLGSGPYNEQFF; CDR3nt: TGTGCCAGCAAATTAGGAAGCGGGCCATACAATGAGCAGTTCTTC
j_gene: TRBJ2-7; d_gene: TRBD2; abundance: once; v_gene: TRBV27; CDR3aa: CASSLYVSGLSHEQYF; CDR3nt: TGTGCCAGCAGTCTGTACGTTAGCGGGCTCTCTCACGAGCAGTACTTC
j_gene: TRBJ1-2; d_gene: TRBD1; abundance: once; v_gene: TRBV2; CDR3aa: CASSEGPTGNYGYTF; CDR3nt: TGTGCCAGCAGTGAAGGGCCGACAGGGAACTATGGCTACACCTTC
j_gene: TRBJ2-1; d_gene: -; abundance: -; v_gene: TRBV28; CDR3aa: CASTYDGSYYNEQFF; CDR3nt: TGTGCCAGCACATATGACGGGAGCTACTACAATGAGCAGTTCTTC
j_gene: TRBJ1-5; d_gene: -; abundance: once; v_gene: TRBV18; CDR3aa: CASSPSVIRNSNQPQHF; CDR3nt: TGTGCCAGCTCACCATCGGTAATCAGGAATAGCAATCAGCCCCAGCATTTT
j_gene: TRBJ2-1; d_gene: -; abundance: -; v_gene: TRBV4-1; CDR3aa: CASSQGHTMIYNEQFF; CDR3nt: TGCGCCAGCAGCCAAGGGCACACTATGATTTACAATGAGCAGTTCTTC
j_gene: TRBJ1-5; d_gene: -; abundance: once; v_gene: TRBV30; CDR3aa: CAWSPDSNQPQHF; CDR3nt: TGTGCCTGGAGCCCGGACAGTAATCAGCCCCAGCATTTT
j_gene: TRBJ1-1; d_gene: TRBD1; abundance: -; v_gene: TRBV7-9; CDR3aa: CASSDTGQGRFYGTEAFF; CDR3nt: TGTGCCAGCAGCGACACTGGACAGGGTCGTTTTTACGGCACTGAAGCTTTCTTT
j_gene: TRBJ2-7; d_gene: TRBD2; abundance: -; v_gene: TRBV9; CDR3aa: CASSVGAGDEQYF; CDR3nt: TGTGCCAGCAGCGTAGGAGCGGGAGACGAGCAGTACTTC
j_gene: TRBJ1-1; d_gene: TRBD1; abundance: -; v_gene: TRBV10-3; CDR3aa: CAISELGRGLRSEAFF; CDR3nt: TGTGCCATCAGTGAGTTGGGCAGGGGGCTTAGGTCTGAAGCTTTCTTT
j_gene: TRBJ2-1; d_gene: -; abundance: -; v_gene: TRBV9; CDR3aa: CASSVAQYNEQFF; CDR3nt: TGTGCCAGCAGCGTAGCACAGTACAATGAGCAGTTCTTC
j_gene: TRBJ2-4; d_gene: TRBD2; abundance: -; v_gene: TRBV28; CDR3aa: CASSSTGGKNIQYF; CDR3nt: TGTGCCAGCAGTTCCACGGGAGGTAAAAACATTCAGTACTTC
j_gene: TRBJ2-7; d_gene: TRBD1; abundance: -; v_gene: TRBV19; CDR3aa: CASSPSRTGRTYEQYF; CDR3nt: TGTGCCAGCAGTCCCTCTAGGACAGGAAGAACCTACGAGCAGTACTTC
j_gene: TRBJ2-7; d_gene: TRBD2; abundance: -; v_gene: TRBV28; CDR3aa: CASNLELAGAEQYF; CDR3nt: TGTGCCAGCAATTTGGAACTAGCGGGAGCCGAGCAGTACTTC
j_gene: TRBJ2-2; d_gene: -; abundance: -; v_gene: TRBV10-1; CDR3aa: CATSPGGDEGLFF; CDR3nt: TGCGCCACCTCACCCGGAGGCGACGAAGGGCTGTTTTTT
j_gene: TRBJ2-3; d_gene: TRBD1; abundance: -; v_gene: TRBV28; CDR3aa: CAVGTGRISTDTQYF; CDR3nt: TGTGCCGTAGGGACAGGGAGGATAAGCACAGATACGCAGTATTTT
j_gene: TRBJ1-2; d_gene: -; abundance: -; v_gene: TRBV5-1; CDR3aa: CASSLTESYGYTF; CDR3nt: TGCGCCAGCAGCTTAACAGAAAGCTATGGCTACACCTTC
j_gene: TRBJ2-7; d_gene: TRBD2; abundance: -; v_gene: TRBV7-6; CDR3aa: CASSQGLAGARGEQYF; CDR3nt: TGTGCCAGCAGCCAGGGACTAGCGGGGGCCCGGGGGGAGCAGTACTTC
j_gene: TRBJ2-1; d_gene: TRBD1; abundance: -; v_gene: TRBV5-6; CDR3aa: CASSLSYQGQTNEQFF; CDR3nt: TGTGCCAGCAGCTTGTCTTACCAGGGACAGACGAATGAGCAGTTCTTC
j_gene: TRBJ2-3; d_gene: TRBD2; abundance: -; v_gene: TRBV2; CDR3aa: CASSVSSGRGTQYF; CDR3nt: TGTGCCAGCAGTGTTTCTAGCGGGAGAGGTACGCAGTATTTT
j_gene: TRBJ2-7; d_gene: -; abundance: -; v_gene: TRBV11-2; CDR3aa: CASSLETSTYEQYF; CDR3nt: TGTGCCAGCAGCTTAGAGACTAGTACCTACGAGCAGTACTTC
j_gene: TRBJ2-4; d_gene: TRBD2; abundance: once; v_gene: TRBV4-1; CDR3aa: CASSRSGGAEGGKNIQYF; CDR3nt: TGCGCCAGCAGCCGCTCCGGGGGGGCGGAGGGGGGCAAAAACATTCAGTACTTC
j_gene: TRBJ2-1; d_gene: -; abundance: -; v_gene: TRBV5-1; CDR3aa: CASSYEDNEQFF; CDR3nt: TGCGCCAGCAGCTATGAGGACAATGAGCAGTTCTTC
j_gene: TRBJ1-5; d_gene: -; abundance: -; v_gene: TRBV19; CDR3aa: CASSIGSGSNQPQHF; CDR3nt: TGTGCCAGTAGTATAGGGTCGGGAAGCAATCAGCCCCAGCATTTT
j_gene: TRBJ1-1; d_gene: -; abundance: -; v_gene: TRBV14; CDR3aa: CASSQGGNTEAFF; CDR3nt: TGTGCCAGCAGCCAGGGGGGGAACACTGAAGCTTTCTTT
j_gene: TRBJ2-5; d_gene: -; abundance: -; v_gene: TRBV2; CDR3aa: CASNTSPTRIQETQYF; CDR3nt: TGTGCCAGCAATACCTCCCCCACTAGGATCCAAGAGACCCAGTACTTC
j_gene: TRBJ2-2; d_gene: TRBD1; abundance: -; v_gene: TRBV10-1; CDR3aa: CASSTTPNTGDLGELFF; CDR3nt: TGCGCCAGCAGCACTACTCCTAATACAGGGGATCTCGGGGAGCTGTTTTTT
j_gene: TRBJ1-1; d_gene: -; abundance: -; v_gene: TRBV6-1; CDR3aa: CASSDDRQNRAFF; CDR3nt: TGTGCCAGCAGTGACGATCGACAAAATCGAGCTTTCTTT
j_gene: TRBJ2-3; d_gene: TRBD2; abundance: -; v_gene: TRBV5-6; CDR3aa: CASSLTSGRVLDTQYF; CDR3nt: TGTGCCAGCAGCTTGACTAGCGGGAGAGTGCTAGATACGCAGTATTTT
j_gene: TRBJ2-1; d_gene: TRBD2; abundance: -; v_gene: TRBV6-5; CDR3aa: CASTATGTSYEQFF; CDR3nt: TGTGCCAGCACTGCCACCGGGACTAGTTATGAGCAGTTCTTC
j_gene: TRBJ1-1; d_gene: -; abundance: few; v_gene: TRBV6-5; CDR3aa: CASSSGGDTEAFF; CDR3nt: TGTGCCAGCAGCTCCGGGGGGGACACTGAAGCTTTCTTT
j_gene: TRBJ2-1; d_gene: TRBD2; abundance: -; v_gene: TRBV30; CDR3aa: CAWRPAGGYNEQFF; CDR3nt: TGTGCCTGGAGACCCGCGGGAGGTTACAATGAGCAGTTCTTC
j_gene: TRBJ2-5; d_gene: -; abundance: -; v_gene: TRBV28; CDR3aa: CASSPETSEETQYF; CDR3nt: TGTGCCAGCAGTCCAGAGACTAGTGAAGAGACCCAGTACTTC
j_gene: TRBJ1-2; d_gene: -; abundance: -; v_gene: TRBV5-4; CDR3aa: CASSFTRTGGYTF; CDR3nt: TGTGCCAGCAGCTTCACCCGGACTGGGGGCTACACCTTC
j_gene: TRBJ2-1; d_gene: -; abundance: -; v_gene: TRBV13; CDR3aa: CASSTPRTGYNEQFF; CDR3nt: TGTGCCAGCAGTACCCCGAGGACTGGGTACAATGAGCAGTTCTTC
j_gene: TRBJ1-4; d_gene: TRBD1; abundance: few; v_gene: TRBV15; CDR3aa: CATSRDSGQGDEKLFF; CDR3nt: TGTGCCACCAGCAGAGATAGTGGACAGGGGGATGAAAAACTGTTTTTT